This record looks at one T cell receptor (beta chain) sequence and its context. Its target is not known. At one end the junction does not follow the germline gene, possibly because of a read error. The sample contains more than one DNA sequence encoding this CDR3. This specimen comes from a study of tumor-infiltrating lymphocytes in localized non-small cell lung cancer. General study findings and limits: Not all patients were TCR sequenced, owing to tissue quantity.

Libraries were prepared by immunoSEQ multiplex PCR; TCRdb keeps only in-frame clonotypes and omits some of them. The sample has 10,000 to 15,000 clones, over 65% seen once. The source material was lung tumor tissue. The sequence was obtained from a human donor with non-small cell lung cancer.

The CDR3 loop reads CASSSGQLNTEAFF. The CDR3 DNA reads as TGCGCCAGCAGCTCGGGACAGCTAAACACTGAAGCTTTCTTT. V gene TRBV5-4 combines with J gene TRBJ1-1, with 7 bases identical to TRBD1. The germline gives CDR1 SGHNT, CDR2 YYREEE (reference sequence). The CDR3 consists of 14 residues.